The present T cell receptor beta chain was sequenced within a study of blood T cell repertoires in COVID-19. Original data processing: Amplifying reference gene primers gave estimates of nucleated cell counts. Data came from immunoSEQ multiplex PCR; TCRdb stores just in-frame clones and leaves some out. V and J calls and clone size are copied from that table; D and trimming were computed from the DNA. The data contain approximately 130,000 clones, approximately 71% of them singletons. Germline CDR1 and CDR2: MNHEY and SMNVEV (reference sequence). The CDR3 has 13 residues. J lost 5 bases, V lost 2 bases, and 2 bases had no gene match.

Sequenced input: peripheral blood. This rearrangement joins TRBV27 to TRBJ2-5, with 7 bases lining up with TRBD1. This clonotype was obtained from a human donor in a cohort sampled during active COVID-19. CDR3: CASSLRGGETQYF. CDR3 bases: TGTGCCAGCAGTTTACGAGGGGGCGAGACCCAGTACTTC.